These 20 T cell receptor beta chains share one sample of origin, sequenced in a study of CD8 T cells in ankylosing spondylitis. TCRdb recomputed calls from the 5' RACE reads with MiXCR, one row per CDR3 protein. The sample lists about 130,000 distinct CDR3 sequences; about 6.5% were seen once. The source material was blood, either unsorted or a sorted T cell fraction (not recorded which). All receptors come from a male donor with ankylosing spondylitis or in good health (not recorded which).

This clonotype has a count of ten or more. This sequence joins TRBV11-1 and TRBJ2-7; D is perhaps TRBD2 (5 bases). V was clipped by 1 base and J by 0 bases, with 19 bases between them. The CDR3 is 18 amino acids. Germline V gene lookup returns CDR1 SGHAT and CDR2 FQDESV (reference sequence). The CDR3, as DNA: TGTGCCAGCAGCTTAGAGTTTTTGGGCGGGCCTAGCTCCTACGAGCAGTACTTC. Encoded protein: CASSLEFLGGPSSYEQYF.

Here the CDR3 reads CSVETGTSGGDTQYF. The CDR3 DNA follows: TGCAGCGTCGAAACCGGGACTAGCGGGGGGGATACGCAGTATTTT. This sequence joins TRBV29-1 and TRBJ2-3, with 15 nucleotides matching TRBD2. The germline CDR1 and CDR2 sequences are SQVTM and ANQGSEA. The length of the CDR3 is 15 residues. J gave up 6 bases and V 6 bases, and 7 bases lay outside the gene matches.

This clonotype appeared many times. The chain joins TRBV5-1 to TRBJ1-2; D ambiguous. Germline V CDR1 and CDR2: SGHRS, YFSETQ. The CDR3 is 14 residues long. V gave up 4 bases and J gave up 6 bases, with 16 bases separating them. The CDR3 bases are TGCGCCAGCAGCCCGGGTCCCTCCCTTGATGGCTACACCTTC. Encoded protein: CASSPGPSLDGYTF.

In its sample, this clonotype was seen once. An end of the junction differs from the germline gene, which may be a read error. CDR3 amino acids: CATRASGFTF. DNA of the CDR3: TGTGCCACACGGGCCTCAGGCTTCACCTTC. The genes are TRBV12-3 or TRBV12-4 and TRBJ1-2, with D uncertain. The length of the CDR3 is 10 residues.

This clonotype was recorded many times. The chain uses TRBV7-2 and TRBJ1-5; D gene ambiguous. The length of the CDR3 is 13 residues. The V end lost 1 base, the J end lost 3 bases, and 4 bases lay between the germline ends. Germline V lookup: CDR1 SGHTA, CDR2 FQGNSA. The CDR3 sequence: CASSLVINQPQHF. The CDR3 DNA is TGTGCCAGCAGCTTAGTTATCAATCAGCCCCAGCATTTT.

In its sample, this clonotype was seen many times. CDR3 loop: CSAGDSSSYNEQFF. The CDR3 DNA is TGCAGTGCTGGGGACAGCAGCTCCTACAATGAGCAGTTCTTC. V is TRBV20-1 and J is TRBJ2-1, with TRBD1 matching over 7 bases. V lost 5 bases and J lost 0; bases outside the gene matches: 4. In germline, CDR1 is DFQATT, CDR2 SNEGSKA (reference sequence). The CDR3 sequence is 14 residues long.

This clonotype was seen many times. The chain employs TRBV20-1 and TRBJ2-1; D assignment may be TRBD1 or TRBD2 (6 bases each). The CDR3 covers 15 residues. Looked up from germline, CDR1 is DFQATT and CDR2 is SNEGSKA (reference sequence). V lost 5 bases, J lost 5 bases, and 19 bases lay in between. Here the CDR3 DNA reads TGCAGTGCTCCACAACATGGGGGCGGGAACAATGAGCAGTTCTTC. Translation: CSAPQHGGGNNEQFF.

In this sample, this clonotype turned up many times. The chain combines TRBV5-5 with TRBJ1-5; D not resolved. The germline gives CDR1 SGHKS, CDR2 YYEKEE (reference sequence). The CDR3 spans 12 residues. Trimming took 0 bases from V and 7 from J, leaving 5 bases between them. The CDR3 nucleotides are TGTGCCAGCAGCTTGGAGGGCCAGCCCCAGCATTTT. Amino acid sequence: CASSLEGQPQHF.

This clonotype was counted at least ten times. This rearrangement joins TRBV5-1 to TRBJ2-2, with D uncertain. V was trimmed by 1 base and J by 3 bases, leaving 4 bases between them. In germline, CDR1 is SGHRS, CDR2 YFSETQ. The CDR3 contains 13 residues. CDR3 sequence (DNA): TGCGCCAGCAGCTTGCAGGACACCGGGGAGCTGTTTTTT. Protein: CASSLQDTGELFF.

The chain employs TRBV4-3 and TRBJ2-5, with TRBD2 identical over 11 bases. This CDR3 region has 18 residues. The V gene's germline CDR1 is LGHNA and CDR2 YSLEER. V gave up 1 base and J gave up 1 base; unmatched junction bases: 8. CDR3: CASSQVWLAGGSQETQYF. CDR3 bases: TGCGCCAGCAGCCAAGTTTGGTTAGCGGGAGGGAGCCAAGAGACCCAGTACTTC.

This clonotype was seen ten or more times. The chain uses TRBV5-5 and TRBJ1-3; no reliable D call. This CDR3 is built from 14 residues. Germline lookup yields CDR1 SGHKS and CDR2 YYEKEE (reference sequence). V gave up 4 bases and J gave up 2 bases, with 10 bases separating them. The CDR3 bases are TGTGCCAGCAGCGGCGGAGGGACTGGAAACACCATATATTTT. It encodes CASSGGGTGNTIYF.

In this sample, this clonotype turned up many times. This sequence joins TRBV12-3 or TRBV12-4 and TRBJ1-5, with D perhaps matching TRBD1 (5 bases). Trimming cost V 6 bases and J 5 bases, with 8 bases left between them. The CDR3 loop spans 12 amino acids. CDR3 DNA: TGTGCCAGCAGGGGACCCGATCAGCCCCAGCATTTT. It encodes CASRGPDQPQHF.

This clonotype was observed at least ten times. The CDR3, as DNA: TGTGCCAGCAGCCCTAGGACGCGGAGCACCGGGGAGCTGTTTTTT. The encoded protein is CASSPRTRSTGELFF. This chain joins TRBV7-2 and TRBJ2-2; no clear D. Trimming pared 5 bases from V and 4 bases from J, leaving 14 bases between. The CDR3 spans 15 residues. From germline, CDR1 is SGHTA and CDR2 FQGNSA.

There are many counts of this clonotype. The CDR3 is CSVSGGTNYGYTF. Written as DNA, the CDR3 is TGCAGCGTATCAGGGGGCACGAACTATGGCTACACCTTC. The chain combines TRBV29-1 with TRBJ1-2, with 8 nucleotides matching TRBD1. CDR1 and CDR2 from the germline V gene are SQVTM and ANQGSEA. The CDR3 is 13 amino acids. Losses at the gene ends were 6 bases for V and 2 bases for J; bases not matched to a gene: 5.

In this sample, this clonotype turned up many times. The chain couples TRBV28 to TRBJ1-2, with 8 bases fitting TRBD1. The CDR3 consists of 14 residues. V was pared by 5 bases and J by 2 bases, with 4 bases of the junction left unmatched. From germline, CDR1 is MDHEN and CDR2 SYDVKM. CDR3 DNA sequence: TGTGCCAGCAGTATAAACAGGGGGAACTATGGCTACACCTTC. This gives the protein CASSINRGNYGYTF.

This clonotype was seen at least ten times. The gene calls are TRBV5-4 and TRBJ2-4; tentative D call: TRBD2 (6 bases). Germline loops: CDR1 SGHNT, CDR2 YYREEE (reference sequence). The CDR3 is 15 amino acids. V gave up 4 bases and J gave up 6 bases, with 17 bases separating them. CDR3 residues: CASSPEGGGRNIQYF. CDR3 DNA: TGTGCCAGCAGCCCGGAAGGAGGAGGGAGAAACATTCAGTACTTC.

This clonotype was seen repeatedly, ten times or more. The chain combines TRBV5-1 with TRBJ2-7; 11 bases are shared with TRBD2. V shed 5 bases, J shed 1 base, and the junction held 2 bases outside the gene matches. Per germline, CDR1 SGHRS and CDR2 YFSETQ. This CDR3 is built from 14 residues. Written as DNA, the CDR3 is TGCGCCAGCAGGACTAGCGGGGATTCCTACGAGCAGTACTTC. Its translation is CASRTSGDSYEQYF.

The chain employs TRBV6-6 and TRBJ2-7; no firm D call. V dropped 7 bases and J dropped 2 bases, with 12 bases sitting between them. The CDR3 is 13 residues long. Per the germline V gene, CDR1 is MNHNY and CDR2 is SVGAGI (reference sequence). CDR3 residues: CASKTGDPYEQYF. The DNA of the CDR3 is TGTGCCAGCAAAACGGGCGATCCCTACGAGCAGTACTTC.

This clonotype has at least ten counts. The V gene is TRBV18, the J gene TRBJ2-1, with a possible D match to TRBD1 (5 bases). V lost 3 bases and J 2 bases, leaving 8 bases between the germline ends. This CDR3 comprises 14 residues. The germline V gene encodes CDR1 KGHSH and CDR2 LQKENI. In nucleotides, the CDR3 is TGTGCCAGCTCACCGGGCAGGGCCTACAATGAGCAGTTCTTC. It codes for CASSPGRAYNEQFF.

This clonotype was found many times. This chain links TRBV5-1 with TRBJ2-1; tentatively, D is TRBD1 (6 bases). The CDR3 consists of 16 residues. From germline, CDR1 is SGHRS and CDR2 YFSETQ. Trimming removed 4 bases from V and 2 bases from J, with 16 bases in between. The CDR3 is CASSEAGDTTYNEQFF. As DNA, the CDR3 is TGCGCCAGCAGCGAGGCCGGGGACACAACCTACAATGAGCAGTTCTTC.